A selection of T cell receptor beta chains follows, all from one sample in a study of T cells in Graves' hyperthyroidism and ophthalmopathy. TCRdb independently ran MiXCR on the multiplex PCR reads; one entry per CDR3 protein. The repertoire includes about 680,000 distinct CDR3 sequences, around a third of them detected once, and around a third sits in the top ten. The material sequenced was blood. All receptors derive from a middle-aged woman with Graves' hyperthyroidism. Each CDR3 is given with its conserved first and last residue. D genes are given only for firm matches. Only part of the rows carry a size: once, few, many, or a class if the clone is expanded.

d_gene: TRBD1; v_gene: TRBV29-1; j_gene: TRBJ1-4; abundance: many; CDR3aa: CSVTGSNEKLFF; CDR3nt: TGCAGCGTGACAGGGTCGAATGAAAAACTGTTTTTT
d_gene: .; v_gene: TRBV10-1; j_gene: TRBJ1-2; abundance: once; CDR3aa: CASSEQGRSIGYTF; CDR3nt: TGCGCCAGCAGTGAACAGGGAAGAAGTATTGGCTACACCTTC
d_gene: TRBD2; v_gene: TRBV7-9; j_gene: TRBJ2-5; abundance: many; CDR3aa: CASRPRPGTSGEETQYF; CDR3nt: TGTGCCAGCAGACCTCGCCCCGGGACTAGCGGGGAGGAGACCCAGTACTTC
d_gene: .; v_gene: TRBV15; j_gene: TRBJ1-4; abundance: .; CDR3aa: CATSVGGESEKLFF; CDR3nt: TGTGCCACCAGCGTGGGGGGGGAGTCTGAAAAACTGTTTTTT
d_gene: TRBD1; v_gene: TRBV7-6; j_gene: TRBJ1-6; abundance: .; CDR3aa: CASSQDLGQGLNSPLHF; CDR3nt: TGTGCCAGCAGCCAAGATCTAGGACAGGGCTTAAATTCACCCCTCCACTTT
d_gene: TRBD2; v_gene: TRBV15; j_gene: TRBJ2-7; abundance: .; CDR3aa: CATSSLQREPLYEQYF; CDR3nt: TGTGCCACCAGCAGCCTCCAGCGGGAGCCGCTCTACGAGCAGTACTTC
d_gene: TRBD2; v_gene: TRBV7-9; j_gene: TRBJ2-5; abundance: many; CDR3aa: CASSATGTSVHGTQYF; CDR3nt: TGTGCCAGCAGCGCCACCGGGACTAGCGTCCACGGGACCCAGTACTTC
d_gene: .; v_gene: TRBV24-1; j_gene: TRBJ2-2; abundance: .; CDR3aa: CATSELQDYTGELFF; CDR3nt: TGTGCCACCAGTGAGTTACAGGATTACACCGGGGAGCTGTTTTTT
d_gene: .; v_gene: TRBV5-4; j_gene: TRBJ1-3; abundance: few; CDR3aa: CASSLSGRGNTIYF; CDR3nt: TGTGCCAGCAGCTTGAGTGGCAGGGGAAACACCATATATTTT
d_gene: .; v_gene: TRBV29-1; j_gene: TRBJ2-3; abundance: .; CDR3aa: CSVGEGFGTDTQYF; CDR3nt: TGCAGCGTTGGAGAGGGATTTGGGACAGATACGCAGTATTTT
d_gene: TRBD1; v_gene: TRBV5-6; j_gene: TRBJ1-2; abundance: .; CDR3aa: CASSLRRTGPNYGYTF; CDR3nt: TGTGCCAGCAGCTTAAGAAGGACAGGGCCTAACTATGGCTACACCTTC
d_gene: .; v_gene: TRBV27; j_gene: TRBJ1-2; abundance: .; CDR3aa: CASSLSKYGHGYTF; CDR3nt: TGTGCCAGCAGTTTATCGAAGTACGGCCATGGCTACACCTTC
d_gene: .; v_gene: TRBV7-2; j_gene: TRBJ2-2; abundance: once; CDR3aa: CASSLAPAPNTGELFF; CDR3nt: TGTGCCAGCAGCTTAGCCCCAGCCCCGAACACCGGGGAGCTGTTTTTT
d_gene: .; v_gene: TRBV6-1; j_gene: TRBJ2-7; abundance: few; CDR3aa: CASSYRTGPSGEQYF; CDR3nt: TGTGCCAGCAGTTATCGGACAGGGCCTAGCGGCGAGCAGTACTTC
d_gene: .; v_gene: TRBV7-2; j_gene: TRBJ2-7; abundance: many; CDR3aa: CASSFGVLSYEQYF; CDR3nt: TGTGCCAGCAGCTTCGGTGTCCTATCCTACGAGCAGTACTTC
d_gene: .; v_gene: TRBV14; j_gene: TRBJ2-7; abundance: many; CDR3aa: CASNLGVGEQYF; CDR3nt: TGTGCCAGCAACCTGGGGGTAGGCGAGCAGTACTTC
d_gene: .; v_gene: TRBV20-1; j_gene: TRBJ2-7; abundance: .; CDR3aa: CSARTGTTYEQYF; CDR3nt: TGCAGTGCTAGGACAGGGACTACCTACGAGCAGTACTTC
d_gene: TRBD1; v_gene: TRBV9; j_gene: TRBJ2-7; abundance: many; CDR3aa: CASSGGQGSAYEQYF; CDR3nt: TGTGCCAGCAGCGGGGGACAGGGTTCAGCCTACGAGCAGTACTTC